This entry features one T cell receptor (beta chain) sequence. This clonotype was counted only a few times. Its antigen has not been determined. Base quality data are lacking; no much larger clone is found one base away. The sequencing machine was an Illumina HiSeq 2500. TCR beta libraries were prepared by quantitative 5'-RACE with molecular barcodes. On the study's bioinformatics: A new computational method based on a probabilistic model of VDJ rearrangement was used to identify disease-linked TCR variants. The raw public reads went through TCRdb reprocessing: fastp at Q25, MiXCR clone calling, in-frame beta chains kept. Every entry covers one CDR3 protein and lists the most common genes and DNA from its rows. Here the V and J calls rest on TCRdb's processing, not on the authors' analysis. Here the sample has approximately 550,000 distinct CDR3 sequences; 10% to 15% occur a single time. The leading ten clones occupy under 7.5% of the sample.

Trimming costs V 3 bases and J 5 bases, and their ends lie 11 bases apart. The CDR3, from cysteine to valine, totals 13 residues. Kept here is only the CDR3 DNA, which spans 39 bases and is read in frame from base 1. Looking up the germline V gene yields CDR1 SNHLY and CDR2 FYNNEI. The data belong to a study of CD8 T cells in ankylosing spondylitis (dated by TCRdb to about 2017). For the wider study: The study set out to find disease-linked TCR variants by profiling T cell receptor beta repertoires in ankylosing spondylitis patients and healthy donors. The full study cohort was made up of under 30 ankylosing spondylitis patients and 95 to 130 healthy donors. Peripheral blood was sampled, and synovial fluid was additionally collected from ankylosing spondylitis patients. The paper as a whole reports these results and caveats: The disease-linked clones were reported as significantly enriched in matched synovial fluid samples from ankylosing spondylitis patients. Some TCR beta motif variants had previously been reported in synovial fluid and blood of reactive arthritis patients, which suggested common disease-initiation mechanisms. A CD8+ phenotype was shown by the disease-linked clones, which were found at relatively low frequencies in peripheral blood. Blood from ankylosing spondylitis patients appeared to be characterized by a TCR beta motif composed of 7 to 9 highly homologous amino acid variants.

What was sequenced was blood, either unsorted or a sorted T cell fraction (not recorded which). The receptor was derived from a male donor with ankylosing spondylitis. This receptor chain uses TRBV2 and TRBJ2-7; the D gene lacks a confident call. CDR3 reads: CASSDAGYDEQYV. The base sequence is TGTGCCAGCAGTGATGCAGGCTACGACGAGCAGTACGTC.